Listed below are T cell receptor beta chains from one sample, sequenced in a study of T cell responses to AZD1222 COVID-19 vaccine. The data were produced by immunoSEQ multiplex PCR, yet TCRdb's version contains in-frame clones alone and is incomplete. The sample holds 80,000 to 100,000 clones; just over 85% are singletons and the top ten take under 13%. Sequenced here: peripheral blood, sampled on day 0 of MenACWY control vaccination. These receptors were taken from an adult in good health. The conserved cysteine and the conserved F or W are not part of the CDR3 here. A D gene is named only where the DNA matches it firmly. Size is omitted from some rows. Given values are once, few, many or a class for expanded clones.

v_call,d_call,clone_size,cdr3_aa
TRBV12-3/TRBV12-4,-,medium-sized,ASSYTENTEAF
TRBV6-5,TRBD1,-,ASSSQGINEKLF
TRBV4-1,-,-,ASSTGPSYNEQF
TRBV27,-,once,ASSRVDSYGYT
TRBV5-4,TRBD1,-,ASSLGQGGEETQY
TRBV5-8,-,-,ASSSTGRGVEKLF
TRBV29-1,TRBD1,once,SVATGGNTEAF
TRBV2,-,-,ASLPGQLTGELF
TRBV19,TRBD1,-,ASMTYRGGYLSGANVLT
TRBV20-1,-,once,SAGRTDGYT
TRBV30,TRBD2,-,AWSVVAGKETQY
TRBV29-1,-,once,SVEVWDNEQF
TRBV19,-,-,ASTGRTGELF
TRBV6-6,TRBD1,-,ASASPGQGYEQY
TRBV7-8,TRBD1,-,ASSPPLRTGPNQPQH
TRBV4-3,TRBD1,-,ASSQETGGPQETQY
TRBV19,-,-,ASSEQINTEAF
TRBV9,TRBD1,-,ASSAPRGQEPQETQY
TRBV9,-,-,ASSVEVNSPLH
TRBV28,-,-,ASSSDALF
TRBV5-1,-,-,ASSLGLRNTEAF
TRBV11-2,-,-,ASSLGSATYGYT
TRBV6-2/TRBV6-3,TRBD2,many,ASSSRLAGLYEQY
TRBV30,-,-,AWKGVGGNQPQH
TRBV7-2,TRBD2,-,ASSELFRTSGPNYEQY
TRBV7-9,TRBD2,-,ASSLGLAGDTDTQY
TRBV6-5,-,-,ASSPAGANTGELF
TRBV6-5,-,-,ASSKSLQGLHEQY
TRBV2,-,few,ASSEGRQYTGELF
TRBV19,TRBD1,-,ASSPPGTGHNQPQH
TRBV6-2/TRBV6-3,TRBD1,-,ASSYSETTGPQY
TRBV4-1,-,-,ASRMNTEAF
TRBV24-1,-,-,ATSSWSSNQPQH
TRBV5-6,-,-,ASSSGMYDNEQF
TRBV19,-,-,ASSIAQGGYGYT
TRBV7-2,-,-,ASSLATGYTEAF
TRBV25-1,-,-,ASSEPPFYEQY
TRBV3-1/TRBV3-2,-,-,ASSQVCNQPQH
TRBV12-3/TRBV12-4,-,-,ASSSTWGYT
TRBV3-1/TRBV3-2,-,-,ASSPSTYRVKGSPLH
TRBV2,-,-,ASSDQGMGTEAF
TRBV6-2/TRBV6-3,-,-,ASSTGGISNQPQH
TRBV11-2,-,-,ASSFNQGAEAF
TRBV6-5,-,-,ASSYGRVRTEAF
TRBV3-1/TRBV3-2,-,-,ASSPNWTPRDGYT
TRBV20-1,-,-,SASLTEYSNQPQH
TRBV19,-,-,ASSTGSYNEQF
TRBV6-5,-,-,ASSYRGEGDTIY
TRBV5-5,TRBD1,-,ASSLGQGQGTDTQY
TRBV7-6,-,-,ASSSYSNPKQVNTEAF
TRBV29-1,-,once,SVYSDAEAF
TRBV19,TRBD1,-,ASSKGQVPHEQY
TRBV29-1,TRBD1,-,SVEDPTGPGEQY
TRBV29-1,-,-,SVGAQGVNEAF
TRBV7-2,TRBD1,-,ASSFRQGTGELF
TRBV7-3,TRBD2,-,ASSPQRGRTDTQY
TRBV15,TRBD2,-,ATSIGGGQETQY
TRBV30,-,-,AWSVSGHTEAF
TRBV7-3,-,-,ASSPFGSGVAF